Shown below are 2 T cell receptor beta chains from a single sample sequenced in a study of T cell responses to AZD1222 COVID-19 vaccine. Generated by immunoSEQ multiplex PCR, the TCRdb table keeps only in-frame clones and is missing some. The data contain under 85,000 clones, roughly nine tenths of them singletons. This material consisted of peripheral blood, taken 28 days after the second AZD1222 dose. These receptors all come from an adult who received the AZD1222 COVID-19 vaccine.

The rearrangement uses TRBV24-1 and TRBJ1-1; 8 nucleotides align to TRBD1. The CDR3 extends over 17 amino acids. The ends lost 4 bases at V and 0 bases at J; junction bases unmatched: 9. Germline V gives CDR1 KGHDR, CDR2 SFDVKD. The CDR3, as DNA: TGTGCCACCAGTGACCTGCCGGGACAGGTCATGAACACTGAAGCTTTCTTT. Its translation: CATSDLPGQVMNTEAFF.

The rearrangement joins TRBV2 to TRBJ2-5; D is ambiguous. This CDR3 region has 11 residues. The ends were cut back, 6 bases at V and 4 bases at J, with 6 bases in the middle. The germline V gene has CDR1 SNHLY and CDR2 FYNNEI. CDR3 coding DNA: TGTGCCAGCAGGTACCGAGAGACCCAGTACTTC. Its translation is CASRYRETQYF.